The rows below give T cell receptor beta chains drawn from one sample of a study of OX40 agonist ivuxolimab in advanced cancers. The assay was immunoSEQ multiplex PCR, and TCRdb's table has in-frame clones only and misses some. The sample includes 25,000 to 30,000 clones, roughly four fifths of them seen just once. This specimen was CD4+ or CD8+ T cells sorted from blood, taken in a trial of the OX40 agonist ivuxolimab. Every receptor here comes from an adult with an advanced solid tumor such as melanoma, head and neck, liver or kidney cancer. CDR3s leave out the opening cysteine and the closing phenylalanine or tryptophan. Size tells how often a clone was seen (once, few, many) or the class of an expanded clone, and some rows leave it out.

clone size	J gene	V gene	CDR3 protein
few	TRBJ1-2	TRBV19	ASTPGVASGYT
few	TRBJ2-7	TRBV6-4	ASSDGYEQY
.	TRBJ2-3	TRBV28	ASSFLGTVRTDTQY
.	TRBJ2-7	TRBV7-9	ASSLVRGNHDPRYEQY
.	TRBJ2-5	TRBV27	ASSLGTGGLETQY
.	TRBJ2-7	TRBV27	ASSFGQSYEQY
.	TRBJ2-7	TRBV2	ASSDSGLKTYEQY
.	TRBJ2-6	TRBV7-6	ASSHRLRGRKSGANVLT
.	TRBJ2-7	TRBV29-1	SVEIGQGAYEQY
.	TRBJ1-5	TRBV4-1	ASSQEGGHFNQPQH
.	TRBJ1-1	TRBV5-1	ASSLNPGRSEAF
.	TRBJ2-6	TRBV7-7	ASSPGTGGLNGANVLT
.	TRBJ1-2	TRBV7-2	ASSSQGKNYGYT
.	TRBJ1-2	TRBV5-1	ASSLKLVTGLNYGYT
once	TRBJ2-7	TRBV6-5	ASSYSDSYEQY
.	TRBJ1-1	TRBV19	ASTWSGGNTEAF
.	TRBJ2-1	TRBV13	ASSLGLAGGPSEQF
.	TRBJ2-2	TRBV5-1	ASSLGPSGTGELF
.	TRBJ2-7	TRBV25-1	ASSSEYRQGAFGEQY
.	TRBJ1-5	TRBV30	AWSVIGGYSNQPQH
.	TRBJ2-5	TRBV7-8	ASSQGLAGGHPQETQY
.	TRBJ2-5	TRBV6-5	ASTGETQY
.	TRBJ2-7	TRBV11-2	ASTTGSRYEQY
.	TRBJ1-5	TRBV27	ASLQTGGRGQPQH
.	TRBJ1-2	TRBV25-1	ASSGVDGPNYGYT
once	TRBJ2-1	TRBV11-3	ASSFPGGEQF
.	TRBJ1-1	TRBV5-5	ASSFTDSEAF
.	TRBJ1-5	TRBV7-6	ASSPGPGNQPQH
.	TRBJ2-5	TRBV9	ASSVGLLAGGPSETQY
.	TRBJ2-5	TRBV7-9	ASSPIGGGPIRETQY
.	TRBJ2-7	TRBV19	ASSIVTSGGFNEQY
.	TRBJ1-1	TRBV5-6	ASSQTGAVFMNTEAF
.	TRBJ2-1	TRBV6-5	ASSPGGGLEQF
.	TRBJ1-2	TRBV13	ASSPDRVYGYT
once	TRBJ2-3	TRBV6-5	ASRSTWVDTQY
.	TRBJ1-4	TRBV4-1	ASSLTGTGATNEKLF
.	TRBJ2-7	TRBV7-2	ASSLGVRTYEQY
.	TRBJ1-1	TRBV18	ASSSPDRGNTEAF
.	TRBJ1-6	TRBV27	ASGYTSYNSPLH
.	TRBJ2-5	TRBV29-1	SVPGTERETQY
.	TRBJ1-1	TRBV11-2	ASSYQTGANTEAF
.	TRBJ1-2	TRBV5-1	ASSLGGLGYT
.	TRBJ2-5	TRBV11-2	ASSLVGGRQETQY
.	TRBJ2-2	TRBV7-6	ASSLAIGSTNTGELF
.	TRBJ2-7	TRBV19	ASSGPEYEQY
once	TRBJ2-7	TRBV19	ASSTRDGTYEQY
.	TRBJ2-7	TRBV6-1	ASRPGQGLSYEQY
few	TRBJ1-1	TRBV4-2	ASSQGGGTVEAF
.	TRBJ2-6	TRBV7-8	ASSLGDRAGANVLT
.	TRBJ1-2	TRBV9	ASSVVDGGYGYT
.	TRBJ2-7	TRBV5-1	ASSVQGAVYEQY
.	TRBJ1-5	TRBV10-3	AISESGYSNQPQH
few	TRBJ1-2	TRBV28	ASSYQWRNNYGYT